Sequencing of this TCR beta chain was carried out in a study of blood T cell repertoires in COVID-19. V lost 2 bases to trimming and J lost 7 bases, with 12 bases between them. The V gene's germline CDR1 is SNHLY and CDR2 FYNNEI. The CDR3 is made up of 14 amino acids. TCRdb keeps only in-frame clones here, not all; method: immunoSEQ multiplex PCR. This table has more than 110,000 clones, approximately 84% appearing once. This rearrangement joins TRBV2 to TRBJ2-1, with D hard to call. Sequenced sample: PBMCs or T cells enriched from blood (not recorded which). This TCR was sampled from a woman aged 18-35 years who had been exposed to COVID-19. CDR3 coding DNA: TGTGCCAGCAGTGAAATCGTCTACCGTAATGAGCAGTTCTTC. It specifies CASSEIVYRNEQFF.